This entry is about one TCR beta chain. This clone came up a few times. Its antigen remains undetermined. One base away there is no much larger clone; base qualities are not given. This sample is part of a study of blood T cell repertoires in COVID-19 (dated by TCRdb to between 2020 and 2021). Study-level background: The collaborator samples originated in the United States, Italy and Spain and spanned the acute and convalescent phases of COVID-19. The material from the prospective study consisted of cDNA or gDNA derived from T cells, B-cell-depleted T cells, or PBMCs. Deeply sampled blood TCRbeta repertoires from subjects exposed to, actively infected with, or recovered from COVID-19 were included in the dataset. The repertoires were made available in a free public database intended to serve as a resource for research on the immune response to SARS-CoV-2. The samples were drawn from the first 160 participants of the ongoing ImmuneRACE study and from 1,200 or so subjects provided by 6 global collaborators. Sample metadata almost always included a de-identified subject ID, COVID-19 status, age in years and sex. Where available, HLA class I and class II types were obtained from metadata supplied by the sample provider rather than from assay-based typing.

Collaborating institutions collected whole blood in K2EDTA tubes following their own protocols. For TCRbeta analysis, collaborator samples were shipped as frozen whole blood, as isolated PBMCs, or as DNA extracted from either sample type. TCRbeta CDR3 regions were amplified from genomic DNA using the immunoSEQ Assay, a bias-controlled multiplex PCR. The original pipeline was this. Nucleated cell counts per sample were estimated from amplification of reference gene primers within the assay. To quantify the absolute abundance of each unique TCRbeta CDR3 rearrangement, sequence reads were collapsed and filtered. For each sample, productive Simpson clonality was calculated as the square root of Simpson's diversity index across productive rearrangements. This immuneACCESS table, as held by TCRdb, lists in-frame sequences with V and J called but not all clones. Of the missing ones, under half trace to an unresolved V gene in checked studies; the others have no known cause. For V, J and clone size, that table is used; D and trimming come from the DNA. Here the sample has some 110,000 clones; approximately 80% occur a single time. Around 15% of the sample is in the top ten clones.

Looking up the germline V gene yields CDR1 MNHEY and CDR2 SVGAGI. Trimming removed 6 bases from V and 8 bases from J; the gene matches leave 6 bases unexplained. From cysteine to phenylalanine, the CDR3 is 14 amino acids long. Of the read, only the CDR3 DNA is kept; its 42 bases are in frame from base 1. What the research found in general, with its limitations: The quantity of clinical and demographic metadata differed by source and by participant and was supplied without curation.

Sequenced: peripheral blood. The sequence derives from a woman aged 60-75 years with acute or convalescent COVID-19. The V and J segments used are TRBV6-5 and TRBJ1-4; the central 10 bases match TRBD1. The bases read TGTGCCAGCAGCCGGGACAGGGGACAAGAAAAACTGTTTTTT. This yields the protein CASSRDRGQEKLFF.